The clone carrying this TCR beta chain was found a few times. Its cognate antigen is unknown. Being one base from a much bigger clone, this may be a read error. This specimen belongs to a study of T cells in Graves' hyperthyroidism and ophthalmopathy. The CDR3 runs 13 residues. CDR1 is GTSNPN, CDR2 SVGIG, per germline (reference sequence). Regions amplified from RNA transcripts were the TCR beta CDR3 regions. HTBI primers drove first-round RT-PCR of the TCR CDR3. TCRdb reanalysed the multiplex PCR reads using MiXCR and keeps one entry per CDR3 protein. This repertoire shows some 580,000 distinct CDR3 sequences, roughly a sixth found once; its top ten account for 3% to 4%. Each 10 ml fresh peripheral blood draw supplied the PBMCs. Study-level points and caveats: Ophthalmopathy cases were set apart from stable hyperthyroidism by a 13 V-J model.

The source of this sequence is a middle-aged woman with Graves' ophthalmopathy. The chain links TRBV30 to TRBJ2-7; possibly TRBD2 for D (5 bases). Sequenced sample: blood. The CDR3 loop reads CAWSVLRGNEQHF. CDR3 coding DNA: TGTGCCTGGAGTGTACTTAGAGGGAACGAGCAGCACTTC.